This T cell receptor beta chain appears in the sequencing data of a study of cytomegalovirus exposure and HLA in healthy donors. Overall study context: The same platform as the roughly 700 first-cohort repertoires was used for the 95 to 150 validation repertoires, a later analysis reported. Regarding the study as a whole: The classifier was said to identify cytomegalovirus status with high specificity and sensitivity. Within the roughly 120 validation repertoires, first-cohort TCR clusters tended to co-occur, according to a later analysis. Whilst most TCR sequences proved rare, a subset of public TCRs occurred across many donors.

Profiling relied on immunoSEQ multiplex PCR, and the TCRdb table lists in-frame clones only, not all of them. The repertoire holds 68,000 or so clones, roughly 90% seen once, with about 1.2% in the top ten. Trimming removed 4 bases from V and 2 bases from J, with 14 bases in between. The CDR3 runs to 15 residues. Germline loops: CDR1 KGHSH, CDR2 LQKENI. A note on this clone: The antigen remains undetermined.

Sequenced sample: PBMCs. The clonotype originates from a young woman in good health and CMV-seronegative. V is TRBV18 and J is TRBJ2-5; a weak D match, TRBD2 (6 bases). The CDR3 protein is CASSRPPGTQETQYF. Written as DNA, the CDR3 is TGTGCCAGCTCACGACCCCCGGGGACTCAAGAGACCCAGTACTTC.